The rows below give T cell receptor beta chains drawn from one sample of a study of OX40 agonist ivuxolimab in advanced cancers. Clones were read by immunoSEQ multiplex PCR, and TCRdb kept only the in-frame ones, dropping some. The sample records tens of thousands of clones, 80% to 90% being singletons. Source: CD4+ or CD8+ T cells sorted from blood, taken in a trial of the OX40 agonist ivuxolimab. All receptors come from an adult with an advanced solid tumor such as melanoma, head and neck, liver or kidney cancer. Each CDR3 is given with its conserved first and last residue. Fields, in order: clone size, V gene, D gene, J gene, CDR3 protein, CDR3 DNA. D genes are given only for firm matches. The listing skips clone size in some rows; elsewhere it reads once, few, many or a size class.

clone_size: NA
v_call: TRBV5-4
d_call: NA
j_call: TRBJ1-2
cdr3_aa: CASSTSFGLNYGYTF
cdr3_nt: TGTGCCAGCAGCACTTCTTTTGGGTTAAACTATGGCTACACCTTC

clone_size: NA
v_call: TRBV5-4
d_call: NA
j_call: TRBJ1-2
cdr3_aa: CASSQEISGARDYGYTF
cdr3_nt: TGTGCCAGCAGCCAAGAAATTTCCGGAGCTCGTGACTATGGCTACACCTTC

clone_size: NA
v_call: TRBV14
d_call: TRBD2
j_call: TRBJ2-1
cdr3_aa: CASSQLTSGSSYNEQFF
cdr3_nt: TGTGCCAGCAGCCAATTGACTAGCGGGAGCTCCTACAATGAGCAGTTCTTC

clone_size: NA
v_call: TRBV19
d_call: NA
j_call: TRBJ2-1
cdr3_aa: CASSKGSQSSYNEQFF
cdr3_nt: TGTGCCAGTAGTAAGGGCAGCCAGAGCTCCTACAATGAGCAGTTCTTC

clone_size: NA
v_call: TRBV5-4
d_call: NA
j_call: TRBJ1-2
cdr3_aa: CASSLSRGYGYTF
cdr3_nt: TGTGCCAGCAGCTTGAGCAGGGGCTATGGCTACACCTTC

clone_size: few
v_call: TRBV6-5
d_call: NA
j_call: TRBJ2-2
cdr3_aa: CASSRRTGGGELFF
cdr3_nt: TGTGCCAGCAGCCGACGGACCGGGGGCGGGGAGCTGTTTTTT

clone_size: NA
v_call: TRBV11-1
d_call: NA
j_call: TRBJ2-7
cdr3_aa: CASSFNLNYEQYF
cdr3_nt: TGTGCCAGCAGCTTTAACCTGAACTACGAGCAGTACTTC

clone_size: NA
v_call: TRBV9
d_call: NA
j_call: TRBJ2-3
cdr3_aa: CASSVGLAQQDTQYF
cdr3_nt: TGTGCCAGCAGCGTAGGGCTAGCCCAGCAAGATACGCAGTATTTT

clone_size: NA
v_call: TRBV18
d_call: TRBD1
j_call: TRBJ1-2
cdr3_aa: CASSSGTGAFGYTF
cdr3_nt: TGTGCCAGCTCATCCGGGACAGGGGCCTTCGGCTACACCTTC

clone_size: NA
v_call: TRBV27
d_call: TRBD1
j_call: TRBJ2-6
cdr3_aa: CASSRLTGTADFLTF
cdr3_nt: TGTGCCAGCAGTCGGTTAACGGGGACAGCGGATTTCCTGACTTTC

clone_size: NA
v_call: TRBV5-6
d_call: NA
j_call: TRBJ2-2
cdr3_aa: CASSSGGGTGELFF
cdr3_nt: TGTGCCAGCAGCTCCGGGGGTGGGACCGGGGAGCTGTTTTTT

clone_size: NA
v_call: TRBV7-2
d_call: NA
j_call: TRBJ2-1
cdr3_aa: CASSLVSSGEQFF
cdr3_nt: TGTGCCAGCAGCTTAGTTTCATCCGGTGAGCAGTTCTTC